This entry describes one TCR beta chain. Other DNA sequences of this sample code for an identical CDR3. Germline-derived CDR1 and CDR2 are MNHEY and SMNVEV (reference sequence). V lost 2 bases to trimming and J lost 1 base, with 11 bases between them. The CDR3 runs to 15 residues. This entry comes from a study of blood T cell repertoires in COVID-19. Some clones are missing from TCRdb's copy, which holds only in-frame ones; the method was immunoSEQ multiplex PCR. The table includes some 140,000 clones, approximately 78% detected once. The sequenced sample consisted of peripheral blood. This clonotype was obtained from a man aged 60 to 75 who had recovered from COVID-19. V and J are TRBV27 and TRBJ1-1, with D possibly matching TRBD1 (6 bases). The CDR3 here is CASSLRQGRNTEAFF. In DNA form, the CDR3 reads TGTGCCAGCAGTTTACGGCAGGGGAGGAACACTGAAGCTTTCTTT.